This T cell receptor (beta chain) was captured in a study of CD8 T cells in ankylosing spondylitis (dated by TCRdb to 2017 to 2019). Context from the whole study: To find TCR variants linked to disease, the study profiled T cell receptor beta repertoires in ankylosing spondylitis patients and healthy donors. The full study cohort was made up of about 24 ankylosing spondylitis patients and around 100 healthy donors. Peripheral blood samples were taken, and synovial fluid was additionally collected from ankylosing spondylitis patients. The paper as a whole reports these results and caveats: According to the report, matched synovial fluid samples from ankylosing spondylitis patients were significantly enriched for the disease-linked clones. The disease-linked clones showed a CD8+ phenotype and occurred at relatively low frequencies in peripheral blood. Some of the motif variants had been reported before in the synovial fluid and blood of reactive arthritis patients, a finding that suggests common disease-initiation mechanisms. Blood from ankylosing spondylitis patients appeared to be characterized by a TCR beta motif made up of under 10 highly homologous amino acid variants.

The sequencing machine was an Illumina HiSeq 2500. Quantitative 5'-RACE with molecular barcodes was the method used to prepare the TCR beta libraries. On the study's bioinformatics: A new computational method, built on a probabilistic model of VDJ rearrangement, was used to identify disease-linked TCR variants. TCRdb applied fastp at Q25 and MiXCR to the public reads, then kept only in-frame beta chains. Duplicate CDR3 protein sequences are folded into a single record with the most common DNA and genes. The authors' filters were not applied to this entry. Here the sample has approximately 150,000 distinct CDR3 sequences; around 42% occur a single time. Approximately 14% of the sample goes to the ten largest clones. Trimming costs V 2 bases and J 4 bases, and their ends lie 3 bases apart. The CDR3 runs 12 amino acids, cysteine and phenylalanine included. Only the CDR3 portion is preserved as DNA: 36 bases, with reading frame beginning at the first base. Via the germline V gene, CDR1 is SGHVS and CDR2 FQNEAQ.

This clonotype was observed a handful of times. No cognate antigen has been identified for it. Base qualities are not recorded, but no much larger clone differs from it by a single base. Synovial fluid samples were matched to blood samples from the same ankylosing spondylitis patients. The rearrangement combines TRBV7-8 with TRBJ1-5; the D gene is not confidently resolved. The clonotype was recovered from a male donor with ankylosing spondylitis. Sequenced sample: synovial fluid, either unsorted or a sorted T cell fraction (not recorded which). The DNA sequence follows: TGTGCCAGCAGCTTACAGAATCAGCCCCAGCATTTT. Its product reads: CASSLQNQPQHF.